A single TCR beta chain is shown here with its context. The sample holds a few counts of this clonotype. The clone's antigen remains unknown. Base qualities are not recorded, but no much larger clone differs from it by a single base. The data originate from a study of T-cell reconstitution after alpha-beta-depleted transplantation in children (TCRdb year 2016). Looking at the study overall: T-cell immune reconstitution after TCRalphabeta/CD19-depleted allogeneic hematopoietic cell transplantation in children was quantitatively tracked in the study by means of TCR repertoire profiling.

The library was obtained by PCR. Sequencing used an Illumina HiSeq 2500. To normalize quantification of the TCRbeta repertoire, the TCR libraries were built with molecular barcoding that relied on unique molecular identifiers. TCRdb handled the public reads itself, with Q25 trimming in fastp and clone calling in MiXCR, and kept productive beta chains. Each CDR3 protein gets just one entry, which takes the most common genes and DNA from the rows behind it. Within this sample are some 840,000 distinct CDR3 sequences, with about 15% of them counted one time only. Roughly 5% of the sample goes to the ten largest clones. What the treatment or condition label conveys for this sample: allogeneic hematopoietic cell transplantation with graft depleted of TCRalphabeta T cells and CD19 B cells. Transplant recipients were children who received TCRalphabeta/CD19-depleted allogeneic hematopoietic cell grafts. The investigation overall reported the following: Over the following months the frequencies of hyperexpanded clones went down, and after one year T-cell counts and TCRbeta diversity were mostly credited to newly produced T cells. In some patients, the high TCRbeta diversity seen at day 60 was put down to recipient T cells and intrathymic progenitors that had survived conditioning. Apparently early alphabetaT-cell count recovery about two months after transplant reportedly relied on only several hundred rapidly expanded clones derived from non-depleted graft cells.

The sequence came from a male patient aged 10-17 years who had a stem cell transplant for acute lymphoblastic leukemia, so the T cells may come from the graft donor. The specimen was PBMCs, mostly from graft donor cells, collected 360 days after TCRalphabeta/CD19-depleted stem cell transplant.

The nucleotide sequence is TGCAGCATACGACATTATGGCTACACCTTC. It is translated as CSIRHYGYTF. The chain employs TRBV29-1 and TRBJ1-2; the D gene cannot be named for sure. V and J are truncated by 8 bases and 5 bases respectively, leaving an intervening sequence of 9 bases. The germline V gene sets CDR1 to SQVTM and CDR2 to ANQGSEA. The CDR3 measures 10 amino acids from cysteine to phenylalanine. The read is trimmed to its CDR3 DNA, 30 bases read in frame from base 1.